This T cell receptor (beta chain) was sequenced for a study of T cells in women clearing cervical HPV infection. Worth noting for this clone: Its antigen is currently unknown. The CDR3 goes on 3 residues after the read ends, and that part is filled in from the germline J gene.

The germline V gene encodes CDR1 MNHEY and CDR2 SVGEGT. The CDR3 length is 17 residues. J lost 8 bases, V lost 0 bases, and 10 bases had no gene match. The study, taken as a whole, reports: TRBV6-7 abundance was lower in cases than controls (around 0.1% versus 0.15%). A classifier using richness and V gene abundances reached an AUC of roughly 0.8.

The repertoire was sequenced with immunoSEQ multiplex PCR; TCRdb's copy has only in-frame clones and lacks some. The sample includes about 14,000 clones. The material sequenced was blood buffy coat. The chain combines TRBV6-2 or TRBV6-3 with TRBJ2-1, with TRBD2 matching over 10 bases. This TCR derives from a woman aged 18 to 75 with a cervical HPV16 infection that either progressed to CIN3+ or cleared (not recorded which). The CDR3 spells CASSYSIAGGYLDEQFF. The CDR3 DNA, read in part, is TGTGCCAGCAGTTACTCGATAGCGGGGGGATATCTCGATGAG.